The 14 T cell receptor beta chains below all came from one sample that was sequenced in a study of cytomegalovirus exposure and HLA in healthy donors. In the PCR, 60 Vbeta and 13 Jbeta primers were used. The protocol was immunoSEQ multiplex PCR, while the TCRdb copy is restricted to in-frame clones and leaves out a portion. In the table there are about 160,000 clones, approximately 80% of which are singletons. Material: PBMCs. The source of these receptors is a man aged 50-60 years in good health and CMV-seropositive.

This clone was found once. This chain connects TRBV11-2 to TRBJ1-1, with D perhaps TRBD1 (5 bases). Between the trimmed V and J ends, which lost 6 bases and 5 bases, there was a span of 16 bases. The CDR3 totals 14 residues. Germline assignment: CDR1 SGHAT and CDR2 FQNNGV. The CDR3 DNA reads TGTGCCAGCAGTATACAGGTATCCGGGACTGAAGCTTTCTTT. Its translation is CASSIQVSGTEAFF.

The gene calls are TRBV5-1 and TRBJ2-1, with 9 bases aligning to TRBD2. The CDR3 consists of 16 residues. From germline, CDR1 is SGHRS and CDR2 YFSETQ. V was clipped by 1 base and J by 3 bases; unmatched bases: 5. CDR3 residues: CASSLRAGGLYNEQFF. The CDR3 nucleotides read TGCGCCAGCAGCTTGAGAGCGGGGGGCCTCTACAATGAGCAGTTCTTC.

CDR3 bases: TGTGCCAGCAGTTACTCTCCGGGACAGGAACCTTACGAGCAGTACTTC. Translated: CASSYSPGQEPYEQYF. The V call is TRBV6-6, the J call TRBJ2-7; 8 bases map to TRBD1. The V and J ends lost 0 bases and 4 bases, in that order; junction bases with no gene match: 8. Germline V gene data show CDR1 as MNHNY and CDR2 as SVGAGI (reference sequence). The CDR3 has 16 residues.

The chain employs TRBV19 and TRBJ1-5; TRBD1 aligns across 7 bases. Germline V gene sequence: CDR1 LNHDA, CDR2 SQIVND (reference sequence). The CDR3 has 17 amino acids. V was pared by 7 bases and J by 3 bases, with 15 bases of the junction left unmatched. The CDR3 protein is CASMKGTRDSYNQPQHF. The CDR3 DNA sequence: TGTGCCAGTATGAAAGGCACCCGGGACAGCTACAATCAGCCCCAGCATTTT.

J is TRBJ2-7 and V is TRBV4-3; tentatively, D is TRBD1 (6 bases). This CDR3 has 18 amino acids. The germline CDR1 and CDR2 sequences are LGHNA and YSLEER. Trimming removed 4 bases from V and 2 bases from J, with 24 bases in between. The CDR3 DNA follows: TGCGCCAGCAGCCTACGGGCCCCCGAGGACGGACAGACCTACGAGCAGTACTTC. Translated: CASSLRAPEDGQTYEQYF.

The chain carries TRBV28 and TRBJ2-2; 7 nucleotides match TRBD1. This CDR3 contains 15 residues. Trimming removed 4 bases from V and 4 bases from J; junction bases left unmatched: 6. CDR1 MDHEN and CDR2 SYDVKM come from the germline V gene. This CDR3 is CASSWDRPFTGELFF. The DNA of the CDR3 is TGTGCCAGCAGTTGGGACAGACCCTTCACCGGGGAGCTGTTTTTT.

This clone was seen a single time. The chain is built from TRBV7-9 and TRBJ1-1; 7 nucleotides match TRBD1. J lost 0 bases, V lost 5 bases, and 3 bases had no gene match. The length of the CDR3 is 14 residues. Germline V gene lookup returns CDR1 SEHNR and CDR2 FQNEAQ (reference sequence). CDR3 sequence reads: CASSDREMNTEAFF. CDR3 nucleotides: TGTGCCAGCAGCGACAGGGAAATGAACACTGAAGCTTTCTTT.

As DNA, the CDR3 is TGCGCCAGCAGCCAGGGGCGGGACAGGAACTATGGCTACACCTTC. Its translation is CASSQGRDRNYGYTF. V gene TRBV4-1 combines with J gene TRBJ1-2; 8 bases map to TRBD1. J was trimmed by 2 bases and V by 3 bases; bases with no gene match: 5. The CDR3 contains 15 residues. Per germline, CDR1 MGHRA and CDR2 YSYEKL.

The V call is TRBV7-9, the J call TRBJ1-6; the D gene is possibly TRBD1 (5 bases). V lost 5 bases and J lost 5, with 13 bases in between. The CDR3 is 15 residues long. The germline V gene has CDR1 SEHNR and CDR2 FQNEAQ (reference sequence). Here the CDR3 DNA reads TGTGCCAGCAGCCCCAGCGGGACGGATAATTCACCCCTCCACTTT. Translated, it gives CASSPSGTDNSPLHF.

V gene TRBV4-3 combines with J gene TRBJ2-3; D is perhaps TRBD1 (5 bases). Germline assignment: CDR1 LGHNA and CDR2 YSLEER. The CDR3 has 18 amino acids. V lost 1 base and J 0 bases, leaving 17 bases between the germline ends. DNA for the CDR3: TGCGCCAGCAGCCAAGCCTCCTACCCAGGGTTTAGCACAGATACGCAGTATTTT. Its protein product is CASSQASYPGFSTDTQYF.

The rearrangement links TRBV4-1 to TRBJ2-1; 7 nucleotides line up with TRBD2. CDR3 length equals 14 residues. V lost 0 bases to trimming and J lost 7 bases; unmatched junction nucleotides: 3. CDR1 MGHRA and CDR2 YSYEKL come from the germline V gene. CDR3: CASSQDVRGNEQFF. As DNA, the CDR3 is TGCGCCAGCAGCCAAGATGTGCGGGGGAATGAGCAGTTCTTC.

Worth noting for this clone: Other DNA sequences in this sample translate to the same CDR3. The chain links TRBV20-1 to TRBJ1-4; D is ambiguous. In germline, CDR1 is DFQATT, CDR2 SNEGSKA (reference sequence). This CDR3 spans 11 amino acids. Trimming pared 6 bases from V and 4 bases from J, leaving 6 bases between. The CDR3 region has the DNA TGCAGTGCGCGGCTTAATGAAAAACTGTTTTTT. It yields the protein CSARLNEKLFF.

The chain recombines TRBV5-1 with TRBJ1-4, with 11 bases lining up with TRBD1. The trim removed 4 bases at V and 5 bases at J, leaving 7 bases unmatched. The CDR3 totals 16 residues. From germline, CDR1 is SGHRS and CDR2 YFSETQ. CDR3 coding DNA: TGCGCCAGCAGCCCTGGGGACAGGGGGTTCAATGAAAAACTGTTTTTT. Protein: CASSPGDRGFNEKLFF.

V gene TRBV5-4 combines with J gene TRBJ2-7, with 12 bases aligning to TRBD2. Trimming cost V 2 bases and J 2 bases; bases outside gene matches: 5. The CDR3 is made up of 16 amino acids. Per the germline V gene, CDR1 is SGHNT and CDR2 is YYREEE (reference sequence). In DNA form, the CDR3 reads TGTGCCAGCAGCTTTAGACTAGCGGGGGCTGCCTACGAGCAGTACTTC. This translates into CASSFRLAGAAYEQYF.